Listed here are 14 T cell receptor beta chains from one sample, sequenced in a study of shared clonotypes between healthy human individuals. Naive CD8 populations comprised CD45RO-negative cells positively selected for CCR7, excluding terminally differentiated effector memory CD45RA+ cells. Profiling relied on immunoSEQ multiplex PCR, and the TCRdb table lists in-frame clones only, not all of them. This sample carries around 2.1 million clones, roughly 91% of them seen once, and the ten largest clones take roughly 1.8%. Source material: naive CD8+ T cells from PBMCs. The receptors come from a man aged 18-30 years in good health. Some clones in this sample may be carry-over from other donors' samples.

Points on this clone: Additional DNA sequences in this sample encode the identical CDR3. The V gene is TRBV7-9, the J gene TRBJ1-1, with D possibly being TRBD1 (5 bases). This CDR3 comprises 14 residues. V gave up 1 base and J gave up 1 base, with 7 bases separating them. Germline CDR1 reads SEHNR; CDR2 reads FQNEAQ (reference sequence). The CDR3 protein is CASSLVGGNTEAFF. CDR3 in DNA: TGTGCCAGCAGCTTAGTCGGGGGGAACACTGAAGCTTTCTTT.

This rearrangement joins TRBV13 to TRBJ2-7; 7 nucleotides align to TRBD1. Germline trimming cut 5 bases from V and 6 bases from J; bases unmatched to any gene: 10. Germline V gene sequence: CDR1 PRHDT, CDR2 FYEKMQ (reference sequence). The CDR3 is 14 residues long. The CDR3 nucleotides are TGTGCCAGCAGCCCACAGACAGGGTCTAGCGAGCAGTACTTC. Residues: CASSPQTGSSEQYF.

The chain uses TRBV10-2 and TRBJ1-1; the D gene is possibly TRBD1 (6 bases). CDR1 and CDR2 (germline): WSHSY, SAAADI. With 8 bases removed from V and 1 base from J, the gap between germline ends came to 17 bases. The length of the CDR3 is 15 residues. The CDR3 coding sequence is TGCGCCAGCCTCTCACCCCAACAGGGGAACACTGAAGCTTTCTTT. Encoded protein: CASLSPQQGNTEAFF.

CDR3 nucleotides: TGTGCCAGTAGTATCGGCTTCGAACCGCGCGGCTCCTACGAGCAGTACTTC. Its protein product is CASSIGFEPRGSYEQYF. This rearrangement joins TRBV19 to TRBJ2-7; no firm D call. V lost 3 bases, J lost 0 bases, and 18 bases lay in between. The germline V gene encodes CDR1 LNHDA and CDR2 SQIVND (reference sequence). The CDR3 spans 17 residues.

The CDR3 bases are TGTGCCAGCAACCACCTCCCCCATACGAGAGGTAGGGAGGAGCAGTTCTTC. This codes for CASNHLPHTRGREEQFF. V and J are TRBV27 and TRBJ2-1; the D gene is possibly TRBD2 (5 bases). This CDR3 has 17 residues. Germline V gives CDR1 MNHEY, CDR2 SMNVEV (reference sequence). V was trimmed by 7 bases and J by 10 bases, leaving 29 bases between them.

The chain couples TRBV7-9 to TRBJ1-4; D gene unclear. CDR1 is SEHNR and CDR2 is FQNEAQ in the germline V gene (reference sequence). The CDR3 has 17 amino acids. Deletions cut 2 bases from V and 0 bases from J, with 13 bases between. The CDR3 DNA sequence: TGTGCCAGCAGCTTAAAGGGTTTGACTTCAACTAATGAAAAACTGTTTTTT. Translating it yields CASSLKGLTSTNEKLFF.

CDR3 DNA: TGTGCCAGCAGTTACCGAGGCCAGGGGGGCTACACCTTC. It specifies CASSYRGQGGYTF. The gene calls are TRBV6-5 and TRBJ1-2, with D possibly matching TRBD1 (6 bases). V dropped 2 bases and J dropped 8 bases, with 12 bases sitting between them. The germline V gene encodes CDR1 MNHEY and CDR2 SVGAGI. The CDR3 runs to 13 residues.

This clone was seen only once. This chain joins TRBV5-8 and TRBJ1-2; a weak D match, TRBD1 (6 bases). The CDR3 is 16 residues long. Germline V lookup: CDR1 SGHTS, CDR2 YDEGEE. Trimming pared 4 bases from V and 8 bases from J, leaving 24 bases between. The CDR3 nucleotides are TGTGCCAGCAGCCCACTCCCTTGGGCAGGGGTACAAGGCTACACCTTC. Amino acids: CASSPLPWAGVQGYTF.

The rearrangement joins TRBV6-5 to TRBJ2-1, with D perhaps matching TRBD2 (5 bases). The CDR3 contains 14 residues. V was shortened by 7 bases and J by 5 bases, with 15 bases between the two germline ends. The germline gives CDR1 MNHEY, CDR2 SVGAGI. The CDR3 DNA is TGTGCCAGCACCCCCCAGGTGGGAGACAATGAGCAGTTCTTC. It yields the protein CASTPQVGDNEQFF.

The gene calls are TRBV12-5 and TRBJ2-2; 7 bases match TRBD1. CDR3 length: 21 residues. From germline, CDR1 is LGHNT and CDR2 FRNRAP. Trimming cost V 0 bases and J 0 bases; bases outside gene matches: 16. The CDR3 reads CASGLVGPGQVWAPNTGELFF. The CDR3 nucleotides are TGTGCTAGTGGTTTGGTTGGCCCCGGACAGGTTTGGGCCCCGAACACCGGGGAGCTGTTTTTT.

The gene calls are TRBV27 and TRBJ2-1; 7 bases agree with TRBD1. The J segment lost 12 bases and the V segment lost 4 bases, leaving 6 bases of the junction unmatched. Germline CDR1 reads MNHEY; CDR2 reads SMNVEV (reference sequence). This CDR3 is 12 amino acids long. The CDR3 region is CASSSSGGGQFF. The DNA of the CDR3 is TGTGCCAGCAGTTCATCAGGGGGTGGGCAGTTCTTC.

The chain carries TRBV7-9 and TRBJ2-7, with a weak D call TRBD1 (6 bases). The CDR3 is 15 residues long. The germline V and J ends were trimmed by 5 bases and 4 bases, with 18 bases remaining between them. The germline CDR1 and CDR2 sequences are SEHNR and FQNEAQ (reference sequence). CDR3 bases: TGTGCCAGCAGCACACCCAGGGGCCCGAGATACGAGCAGTACTTC. Its translation: CASSTPRGPRYEQYF. The variable domain in full, completed from reference TRBV7-9 and TRBJ2-7, reads DTGVSQNPRHKITKRGQNVTFRCDPISEHNRLYWYRQTLGQGPEFLTYFQNEAQLEKSRLLSDRFSAERPKGSFSTLEIQRTEQGDSAMYLCASSTPRGPRYEQYFGPGTRLTVT.

V usage is TRBV28 and J usage is TRBJ2-7; 7 bases line up with TRBD2. CDR1 is MDHEN, CDR2 SYDVKM, per germline. CDR3 size: 14 residues. V lost 6 bases, J lost 5 bases, and 10 bases stayed unmatched. DNA for the CDR3: TGTGCCAGCAGCCAAGTCGGACTAGGCGACGAGCAGTACTTC. It encodes CASSQVGLGDEQYF.

The chain links TRBV9 to TRBJ1-5, with a possible D match to TRBD1 (6 bases). CDR1 and CDR2 (germline): SGDLS, YYNGEE. The CDR3 has 15 amino acids. V shed 0 bases and J shed 4 bases, with 11 bases lying between them. CDR3 nucleotide sequence: TGTGCCAGCAGCGTAGGAGAAAGGGGGAATCAGCCCCAGCATTTT. It codes for CASSVGERGNQPQHF.